This TCR beta chain was identified during a study of blood T cells in healthy people across ages. Study outcomes and limitations: Versus aged donors, long-lived donors had higher diversity and more naive CD4+ cells. Across samples, TCR beta diversity tracked strongly with naive T cell percentage.

This clonotype has ten or more counts. Its antigen is unidentified. This CDR3 is built from 13 residues. V gave up 5 bases and J gave up 3 bases, with 10 bases separating them. Germline V gives CDR1 MNHEY, CDR2 SVGEGT. Those donating, healthy Caucasian individuals from Russia, were aged roughly 6 to 95. It was with a sample-barcoded 5' primer and a J-beta primer mix that a second PCR of roughly 6 to 11 cycles was run. TCRdb used MiXCR to reprocess the 5' RACE reads, holding one entry per CDR3 protein. Of roughly 570,000 distinct CDR3 sequences listed, roughly 29% are singletons. The sequenced sample consisted of blood. This sequence joins TRBV6-2 or TRBV6-3 and TRBJ2-5; no clear D. This receptor was identified in a woman in her seventies in good health. The CDR3 loop is CASSLGPKETQYF. CDR3 coding DNA: TGTGCCAGCAGTCTTGGACCTAAAGAGACCCAGTACTTC.